The 10 T cell receptor beta chains reported below all come from one sample, sequenced in a study of beta chain features in type 1 diabetes. The whole isolated RNA underwent reverse transcription, so sequencing captured expressed TCRB transcripts. Method: immunoSEQ multiplex PCR; TCRdb's copy keeps in-frame clones and lacks some. The sample records under 250,000 clones, roughly a tenth being singletons. Sequenced input: central memory CD4+ T cells from blood. The receptors come from a man aged 18 to 30 in good health.

In this sample, this clone turned up a few times. This chain joins TRBV5-1 and TRBJ2-3; TRBD2 matches at 10 bases. The V gene end was trimmed by 3 bases and the J gene end by 2 bases; junction bases not matched to a gene: 6. The CDR3 length is 16 residues. CDR1 and CDR2 from the germline V gene are SGHRS and YFSETQ. Here the CDR3 reads CASSWGAGGPTDTQYF. The CDR3 nucleotides read TGCGCCAGCAGCTGGGGAGCGGGAGGGCCCACAGATACGCAGTATTTT.

With regard to this clone: At one of its ends the junction is not consistent with the germline gene, which may arise from a read error. The genes are TRBV7-9 and TRBJ2-7, with unresolved D. CDR3 size: 14 residues. CDR1 is SEHNR and CDR2 is FQNEAQ in the germline V gene (reference sequence). CDR3 in amino acids: CASSFAPTSSEQYF. As DNA, the CDR3 is TGTGCCAGCAGCTTCGCGCCCACGTCCTCCGAGCAGTACTTC.

This clone was observed at least ten times. The gene calls are TRBV10-3 and TRBJ2-6, with a tentative D call TRBD1 (6 bases). The germline V and J ends were trimmed by 6 bases and 0 bases, with 9 bases remaining between them. Germline-derived CDR1 and CDR2 are ENHRY and SYGVKD. The CDR3 runs 15 residues. The CDR3 DNA reads as TGTGCCATCAGCGGACAGCTCTCTGGGGCCAACGTCCTGACTTTC. Amino acids: CAISGQLSGANVLTF.

CDR3 sequence reads: CASSQFATNEKLFF. CDR3 nucleotides: TGTGCCAGCAGCCAGTTTGCAACTAATGAAAAACTGTTTTTT. The gene calls are TRBV7-6 and TRBJ1-4; D is unresolved. Germline CDR1 and CDR2: SGHVS and FNYEAQ. Trimming removed 5 bases at V and 0 bases at J, with 7 bases between. The CDR3 totals 14 residues.

V is TRBV5-1 and J is TRBJ2-3, with 7 bases matching TRBD1. CDR3 size: 13 residues. V dropped 10 bases and J dropped 1; count of bases not matched to a gene: 6. CDR1 is SGHRS, CDR2 YFSETQ, per germline. CDR3 coding DNA: TGCGCCTCCAAGGGACAGCGCACAGATACGCAGTATTTT. Amino acid sequence: CASKGQRTDTQYF.

The chain recombines TRBV28 with TRBJ1-2, with 8 bases matching TRBD1. Germline V gene lookup returns CDR1 MDHEN and CDR2 SYDVKM. The length of the CDR3 is 13 residues. V shed 5 bases, J shed 4 bases, and the junction held 3 bases outside the gene matches. The CDR3 sequence is CASSTGQGYGYTF. CDR3 nucleotides: TGTGCCAGCAGTACCGGACAGGGCTATGGCTACACCTTC.

This rearrangement joins TRBV5-6 to TRBJ1-1; TRBD1 aligns across 7 bases. The germline CDR1 and CDR2 sequences are SGHDT and YYEEEE. The V segment lost 0 bases and the J segment 0 bases; nucleotides outside the gene matches: 2. The CDR3 length is 15 residues. This chain's CDR3 is CASSLGTGLNTEAFF. The CDR3 bases are TGTGCCAGCAGCTTGGGGACAGGTTTGAACACTGAAGCTTTCTTT.

This clone has only one observation. The identical CDR3 is also encoded by other nucleotide sequences in the sample. The rearrangement uses TRBV18 and TRBJ2-7; 9 positions match TRBD2. Germline CDR1 and CDR2: KGHSH and LQKENI. V lost 3 bases, J lost 5 bases, and 5 bases stayed unmatched. This CDR3 is 14 amino acids long. In DNA form, the CDR3 reads TGTGCCAGCTCACCCGGACTAGCGAGACACGAGCAGTACTTC. Its translation: CASSPGLARHEQYF.

The V and J genes are TRBV2 and TRBJ2-4; the D is unclear. V shed 0 bases and J shed 6 bases, with 9 bases lying between them. Germline CDR1 and CDR2: SNHLY and FYNNEI. The CDR3 contains 14 residues. The CDR3: CASSEAGLGNIQYF. The CDR3 DNA reads as TGTGCCAGCAGTGAAGCTGGGTTAGGAAACATTCAGTACTTC.

A few counts support this clone. Distinct nucleotide sequences in the sample also encode this CDR3. The chain is built from TRBV4-2 and TRBJ2-1; 8 bases match TRBD2. From germline, CDR1 is LGHNA and CDR2 YNFKEQ. Unmatched junction bases numbered 5, after V lost 0 bases and J lost 4 bases. This CDR3 region has 16 residues. CDR3 coding DNA: TGTGCCAGCAGCCAAGAGTTAGTAGCGGGGTACAATGAGCAGTTCTTC. Encoded protein: CASSQELVAGYNEQFF.